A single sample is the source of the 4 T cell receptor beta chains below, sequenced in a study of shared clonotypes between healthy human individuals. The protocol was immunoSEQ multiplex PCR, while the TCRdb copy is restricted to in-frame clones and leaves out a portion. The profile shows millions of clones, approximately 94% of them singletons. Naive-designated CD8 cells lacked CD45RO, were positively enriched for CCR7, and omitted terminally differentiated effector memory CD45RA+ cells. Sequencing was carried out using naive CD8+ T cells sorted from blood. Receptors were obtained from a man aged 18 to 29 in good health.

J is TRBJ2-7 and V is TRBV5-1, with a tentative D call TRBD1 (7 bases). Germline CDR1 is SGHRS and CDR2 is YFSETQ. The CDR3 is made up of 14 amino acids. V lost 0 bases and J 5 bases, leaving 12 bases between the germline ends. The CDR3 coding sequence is TGCGCCAGCAGCTTGGAAGGGGGCGGGAACGAGCAGTACTTC. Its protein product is CASSLEGGGNEQYF.

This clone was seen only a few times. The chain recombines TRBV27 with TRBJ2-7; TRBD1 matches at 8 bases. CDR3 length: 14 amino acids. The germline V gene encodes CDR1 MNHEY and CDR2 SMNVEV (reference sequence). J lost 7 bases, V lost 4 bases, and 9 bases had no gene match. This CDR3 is CASSSGQGLGEQYF. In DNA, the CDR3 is TGTGCCAGCAGTTCCGGACAGGGCTTGGGGGAGCAGTACTTC.

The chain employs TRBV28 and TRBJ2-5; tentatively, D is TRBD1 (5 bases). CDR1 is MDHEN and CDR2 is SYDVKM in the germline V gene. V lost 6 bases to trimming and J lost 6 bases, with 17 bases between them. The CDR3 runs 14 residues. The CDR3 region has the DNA TGTGCCAGCAGCCTTGGGATCCAGGGTCAGACCCAGTACTTC. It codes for CASSLGIQGQTQYF.

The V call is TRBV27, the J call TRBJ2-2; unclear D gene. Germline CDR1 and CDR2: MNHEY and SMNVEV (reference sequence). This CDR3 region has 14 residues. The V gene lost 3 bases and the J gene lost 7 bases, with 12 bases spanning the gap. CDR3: CASSFHRDHGELFF. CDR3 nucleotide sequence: TGTGCCAGCAGTTTCCATAGAGATCACGGGGAGCTGTTTTTT.